This T cell receptor beta chain was retrieved from a study of blood T cell repertoires in COVID-19. Sequencing was performed with immunoSEQ multiplex PCR; in TCRdb, only in-frame clones are kept and a portion is missing. The sample contains roughly 500,000 clones, about 91% of which appear only once. Input material: peripheral blood. The sequence was obtained from a man aged 18 to 30 with COVID-19, enrolled during active disease.

The CDR3 is CASSTTGSGQPQHF. CDR3 bases: TGTGCCAGTAGTACCACAGGGAGCGGCCAGCCCCAGCATTTT. The V call is TRBV19, the J call TRBJ1-5, with D possibly matching TRBD1 (6 bases). This CDR3 is 14 amino acids long. V dropped 4 bases and J dropped 7 bases, with 14 bases sitting between them. CDR1 and CDR2 (germline): LNHDA, SQIVND (reference sequence). Combining the CDR3 with reference TRBV19 and TRBJ1-5 gives the whole variable domain DGGITQSPKYLFRKEGQNVTLSCEQNLNHDAMYWYRQDPGQGLRLIYYSQIVNDFQKGDIAEGYSVSREKKESFPLTVTSAQKNPTAFYLCASSTTGSGQPQHFGDGTRLSIL.